These T cell receptor beta chains were read from a single sample in a study of cytomegalovirus exposure and HLA in healthy donors. Profiling relied on immunoSEQ multiplex PCR, and the TCRdb table lists in-frame clones only, not all of them. The repertoire has nearly 110,000 clones, roughly 82% of them found once; the top ten carry approximately 4.5%. The specimen was PBMCs. The receptors derive from a male donor in good health and CMV-seronegative. The CDR3 runs from the conserved cysteine through the conserved F or W. A D gene is named only where the DNA matches it firmly. Clone size appears in some rows only: once, few, many, or a class for an expanded clone.

>TRBJ2-1|TRBD1|TRBV5-1|NA
CASSPSPRTGQNEQFF
TGCGCCAGCAGCCCGTCGCCCCGGACAGGTCAAAATGAGCAGTTCTTC
>TRBJ2-2|TRBD1|TRBV2|NA
CASRWGTGDTGELFF
TGTGCCAGCAGGTGGGGGACAGGAGACACCGGGGAGCTGTTTTTT
>TRBJ2-7|NA|TRBV6-5|NA
CASRTGTLQTYEQYF
TGTGCCAGCAGGACCGGGACTCTTCAAACCTACGAGCAGTACTTC
>TRBJ2-5|NA|TRBV10-1|NA
CASSQTGFQETQYF
TGCGCCAGCAGTCAGACAGGATTCCAAGAGACCCAGTACTTC
>TRBJ2-7|NA|TRBV10-1|NA
CASSEASPYEQYF
TGCGCCAGCAGTGAAGCATCCCCCTACGAGCAGTACTTC
>TRBJ2-4|NA|TRBV18|NA
CASSPSGDIQYF
TGTGCCAGCTCACCGTCAGGGGACATTCAGTACTTC
>TRBJ2-1|TRBD2|TRBV2|NA
CATLRAGGDEQFF
TGTGCCACCCTGAGAGCGGGAGGCGATGAGCAGTTCTTC
>TRBJ2-1|TRBD2|TRBV11-2|NA
CASSLRLAGGHEQFF
TGTGCCAGCAGCTTACGACTAGCGGGGGGGCATGAGCAGTTCTTC
>TRBJ1-6|NA|TRBV2|few
CASTGVASYNSPLHF
TGTGCCAGCACAGGGGTGGCCTCCTATAATTCACCCCTCCACTTT
>TRBJ2-3|NA|TRBV7-3|NA
CASSPRRGSTDTQYF
TGTGCCAGCAGCCCCCGCCGGGGGAGCACAGATACGCAGTATTTT
>TRBJ2-7|TRBD2|TRBV7-2|NA
CASSVSGGNYEQYF
TGTGCCAGCAGCGTTAGCGGGGGAAATTACGAGCAGTACTTC
>TRBJ1-1|NA|TRBV5-8|NA
CASSPPTQHTEAFF
TGTGCCAGCAGCCCTCCTACCCAACACACTGAAGCTTTCTTT
>TRBJ2-7|TRBD2|TRBV28|NA
CASRIAGDRYEQYF
TGTGCCAGCAGGATAGCGGGAGATCGTTACGAGCAGTACTTC
>TRBJ2-6|NA|TRBV4-2|few
CASSQEYSSGANVLTF
TGTGCCAGCAGCCAAGAGTACAGCTCTGGGGCCAACGTCCTGACTTTC
>TRBJ2-1|TRBD1|TRBV27|NA
CASSLGTGNNEQFF
TGTGCCAGCAGTTTAGGGACAGGGAACAATGAGCAGTTCTTC
>TRBJ2-3|NA|TRBV10-2|NA
CASSETSGTDTQYF
TGCGCCAGCAGTGAGACGAGCGGCACAGATACGCAGTATTTT
>TRBJ1-2|NA|TRBV5-6|NA
CASRLGAAAYGYTF
TGTGCCAGCAGACTTGGCGCGGCGGCCTATGGCTACACCTTC
>TRBJ1-2|NA|TRBV19|NA
CASSIKSHSNYGYTF
TGTGCCAGTAGTATAAAGAGCCACTCTAACTATGGCTACACCTTC
>TRBJ2-1|TRBD1|TRBV6-4|NA
CASSDSGQADEQFF
TGTGCCAGCAGTGACTCGGGACAGGCCGATGAGCAGTTCTTC
>TRBJ1-2|TRBD1|TRBV25-1|NA
CASSDGQGLLSGYTF
TGTGCCAGCAGTGATGGACAGGGGCTTTTATCTGGCTACACCTTC
>TRBJ2-6|NA|TRBV9|NA
CASSPRGSGANVLTF
TGTGCCAGCAGCCCACGGGGGTCTGGGGCCAACGTCCTGACTTTC
>TRBJ2-7|NA|TRBV19|NA
CASSIRGSSYEQYF
TGTGCCAGTAGTATCAGGGGAAGCTCCTACGAGCAGTACTTC
>TRBJ1-2|NA|TRBV2|NA
CASSEVGFEQDGYTF
TGTGCCAGCAGTGAAGTTGGATTTGAACAGGATGGCTACACCTTC
>TRBJ2-2|NA|TRBV4-2|NA
CASSLTRRGNTGELFF
TGTGCCAGCAGCCTCACCAGAAGGGGGAACACCGGGGAGCTGTTTTTT
>TRBJ2-7|NA|TRBV5-1|NA
CASRTTGTQSEQYF
TGCGCCAGCAGAACGACAGGAACGCAGTCCGAGCAGTACTTC
>TRBJ1-4|NA|TRBV9|NA
CASSVGQREEKLFF
TGTGCCAGCAGCGTAGGACAGAGAGAGGAAAAACTGTTTTTT
>TRBJ2-1|TRBD1|TRBV5-4|NA
CASSVDRGNEQFF
TGTGCCAGCAGCGTCGACAGGGGCAATGAGCAGTTCTTC
>TRBJ2-6|TRBD1|TRBV27|NA
CASSSPGQGDTGANVLTF
TGTGCCAGCAGTTCGCCGGGACAGGGGGATACTGGGGCCAACGTCCTGACTTTC
>TRBJ2-1|NA|TRBV7-9|few
CASSLRPRGSSYNEQFF
TGTGCCAGCAGCTTACGACCCAGAGGTAGCTCCTACAATGAGCAGTTCTTC
>TRBJ2-5|NA|TRBV7-8|NA
CASSAPGRQETQYF
TGTGCCAGCTCTGCTCCAGGGCGCCAAGAGACCCAGTACTTC
>TRBJ1-1|NA|TRBV18|once
CASSARGTYTEAFF
TGTGCCAGCTCCGCCAGAGGAACCTATACTGAAGCTTTCTTT
>TRBJ2-7|TRBD1|TRBV5-1|NA
CASSLAGTGSSYEQYF
TGCGCCAGCAGCTTGGCTGGGACAGGCAGTTCCTACGAGCAGTACTTC
>TRBJ1-5|NA|TRBV2|few
CASSEVGHPGQPQHF
TGTGCCAGCAGTGAAGTAGGGCACCCGGGGCAGCCCCAGCATTTT
>TRBJ1-1|NA|TRBV5-4|NA
CASSFGSRKAFF
TGTGCCAGCAGCTTCGGTAGCAGAAAAGCTTTCTTT
>TRBJ2-3|NA|TRBV25-1|NA
CASRGPLIQADTQYF
TGTGCCAGCAGAGGTCCCTTGATCCAGGCAGATACGCAGTATTTT
>TRBJ1-5|TRBD1|TRBV6-1|NA
CASSGTDRGLLNQPQHF
TGTGCCAGCAGTGGAACTGACAGGGGATTACTCAATCAGCCCCAGCATTTT
>TRBJ2-7|TRBD2|TRBV4-2|NA
CASSLAGEYEQYF
TGTGCCAGCAGCCTAGCGGGAGAGTACGAGCAGTACTTC
>TRBJ2-2|TRBD2|TRBV10-1|NA
CASSEGLAPGELFF
TGCGCCAGCAGTGAGGGACTAGCACCCGGGGAGCTGTTTTTT
>TRBJ1-2|TRBD1|TRBV27|NA
CASSPNFQGAGGYTF
TGTGCCAGCAGCCCGAACTTTCAGGGGGCTGGCGGCTACACCTTC
>TRBJ1-1|NA|TRBV27|NA
CASSLYASGVNTEAFF
TGTGCCAGCAGTTTATACGCCTCAGGTGTGAACACTGAAGCTTTCTTT
>TRBJ1-1|NA|TRBV6-1|few
CASRPGRGQGTEAFF
TGTGCCAGCAGACCAGGCCGTGGTCAGGGCACTGAAGCTTTCTTT
>TRBJ2-3|TRBD2|TRBV29-1|NA
CSALGASGADTQYF
TGCAGCGCCCTGGGAGCTAGCGGAGCCGATACGCAGTATTTT